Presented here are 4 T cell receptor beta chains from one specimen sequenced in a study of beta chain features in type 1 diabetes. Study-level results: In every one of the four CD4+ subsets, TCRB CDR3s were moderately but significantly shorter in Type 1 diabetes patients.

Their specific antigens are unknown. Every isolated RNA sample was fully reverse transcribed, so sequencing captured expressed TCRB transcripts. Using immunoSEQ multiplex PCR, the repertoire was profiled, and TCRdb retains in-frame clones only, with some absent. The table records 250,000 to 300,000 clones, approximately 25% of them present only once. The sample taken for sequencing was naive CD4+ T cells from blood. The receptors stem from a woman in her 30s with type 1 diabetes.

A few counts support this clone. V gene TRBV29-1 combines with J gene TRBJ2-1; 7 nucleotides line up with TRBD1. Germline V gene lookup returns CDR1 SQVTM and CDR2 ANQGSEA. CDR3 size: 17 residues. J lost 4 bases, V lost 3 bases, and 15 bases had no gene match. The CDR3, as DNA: TGCAGCGTTGACTTGACAGGGTACGGCTTTTCATACAATGAGCAGTTCTTC. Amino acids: CSVDLTGYGFSYNEQFF.

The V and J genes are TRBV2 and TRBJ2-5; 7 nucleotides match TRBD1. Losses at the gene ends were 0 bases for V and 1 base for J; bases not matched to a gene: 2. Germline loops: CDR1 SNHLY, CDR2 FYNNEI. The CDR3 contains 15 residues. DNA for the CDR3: TGTGCCAGCAGTGAAGCCCGACAGGGCCAAGAGACCCAGTACTTC. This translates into CASSEARQGQETQYF.

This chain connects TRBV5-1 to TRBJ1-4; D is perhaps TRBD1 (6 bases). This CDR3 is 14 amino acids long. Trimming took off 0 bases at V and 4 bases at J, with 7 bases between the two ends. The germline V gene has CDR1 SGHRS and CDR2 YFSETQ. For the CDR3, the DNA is TGCGCCAGCAGCTTGGGACAGGTTAATGAAAAACTGTTTTTT. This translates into CASSLGQVNEKLFF. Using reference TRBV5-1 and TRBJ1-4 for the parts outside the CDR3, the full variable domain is KAGVTQTPRYLIKTRGQQVTLSCSPISGHRSVSWYQQTPGQGLQFLFEYFSETQRNKGNFPGRFSGRQFSNSRSEMNVSTLELGDSALYLCASSLGQVNEKLFFGSGTQLSVL.

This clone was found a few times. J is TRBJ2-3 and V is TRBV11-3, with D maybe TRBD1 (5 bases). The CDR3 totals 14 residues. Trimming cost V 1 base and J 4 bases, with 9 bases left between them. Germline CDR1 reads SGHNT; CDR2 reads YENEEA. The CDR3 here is CASSLAQAADTQYF. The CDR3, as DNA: TGTGCCAGCAGCTTAGCACAGGCGGCAGATACGCAGTATTTT.